Given below is one T cell receptor beta chain in context. The germline V gene has CDR1 SGHTA and CDR2 FQGNSA. The CDR3 totals 13 residues. With 3 bases removed from V and 10 bases from J, the gap between germline ends came to 16 bases. The sample originates from a study of Graves' ophthalmopathy and Graves' hyperthyroidism. RNA transcripts were the source from which TCR beta CDR3 regions were amplified. An initial RT-PCR round employing HTBI primers preceded a second-round multiplex PCR. Each CDR3 protein is one row after TCRdb ran MiXCR on the multiplex PCR reads. The sample carries 650,000 to 900,000 distinct CDR3 sequences, approximately 40% recorded once.

The TCR originated in an adult man with Graves' ophthalmopathy. The chain uses TRBV7-2 and TRBJ2-7, with D tentatively TRBD1 (5 bases). Sequencing was carried out using peripheral blood. The CDR3 region has the DNA TGTGCCAGCAGCTTTGAAACCTCAGGGAATCAGTACTTC. This gives the protein CASSFETSGNQYF.